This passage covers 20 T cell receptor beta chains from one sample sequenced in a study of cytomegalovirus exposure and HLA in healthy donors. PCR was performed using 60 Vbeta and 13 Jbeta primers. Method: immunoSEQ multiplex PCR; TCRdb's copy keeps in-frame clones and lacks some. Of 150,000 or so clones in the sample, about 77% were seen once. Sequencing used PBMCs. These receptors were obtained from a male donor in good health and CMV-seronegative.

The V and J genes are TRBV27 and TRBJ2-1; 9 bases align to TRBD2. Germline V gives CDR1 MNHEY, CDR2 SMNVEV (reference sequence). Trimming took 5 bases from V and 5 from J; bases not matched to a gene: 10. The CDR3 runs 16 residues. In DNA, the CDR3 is TGTGCCAGCAGTACGTTCTTAGCGGGGGATCACAATGAGCAGTTCTTC. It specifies CASSTFLAGDHNEQFF.

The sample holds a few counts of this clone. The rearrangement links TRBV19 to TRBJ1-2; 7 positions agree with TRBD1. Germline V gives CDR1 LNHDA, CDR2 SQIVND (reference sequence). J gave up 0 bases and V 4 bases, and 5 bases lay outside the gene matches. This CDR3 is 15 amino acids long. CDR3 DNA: TGTGCCAGTAGTACACCGGGACAGACTAACTATGGCTACACCTTC. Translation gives CASSTPGQTNYGYTF.

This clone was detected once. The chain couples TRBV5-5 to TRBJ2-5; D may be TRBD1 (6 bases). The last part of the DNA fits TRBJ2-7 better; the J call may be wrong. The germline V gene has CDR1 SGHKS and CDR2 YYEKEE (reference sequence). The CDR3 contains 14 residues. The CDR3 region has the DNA TGTGCCAGCAGCCGTGGACAGCTTCGGGACGAGCAGTACTTC. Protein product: CASSRGQLRDEQYF.

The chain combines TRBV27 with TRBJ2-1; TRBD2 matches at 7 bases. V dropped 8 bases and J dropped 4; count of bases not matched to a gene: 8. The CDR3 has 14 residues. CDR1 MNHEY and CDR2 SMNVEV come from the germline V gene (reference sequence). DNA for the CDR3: TGTGCCAGCGGAGGGGAGGGTACTTACAATGAGCAGTTCTTC. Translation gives CASGGEGTYNEQFF.

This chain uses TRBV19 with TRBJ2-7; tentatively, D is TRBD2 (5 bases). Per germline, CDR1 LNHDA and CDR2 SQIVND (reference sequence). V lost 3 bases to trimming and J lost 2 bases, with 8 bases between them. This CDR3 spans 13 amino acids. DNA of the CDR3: TGTGCCAGTAGTATCGGGGTCGCCTACGAGCAGTACTTC. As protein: CASSIGVAYEQYF.

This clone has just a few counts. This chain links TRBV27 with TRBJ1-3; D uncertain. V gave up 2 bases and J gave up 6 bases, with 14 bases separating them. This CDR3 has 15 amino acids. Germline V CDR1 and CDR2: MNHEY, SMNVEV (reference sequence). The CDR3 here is CASSLGPGVENTIYF. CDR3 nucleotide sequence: TGTGCCAGCAGTTTAGGCCCCGGAGTGGAAAACACCATATATTTT.

The CDR3 reads CASSVGGRAEETQYF. The CDR3 nucleotides are TGTGCCAGCAGCGTAGGGGGGAGGGCCGAAGAGACCCAGTACTTC. The chain combines TRBV9 with TRBJ2-5; 7 bases are shared with TRBD2. This CDR3 has 15 residues. The J segment lost 3 bases and the V segment lost 0 bases, leaving 5 bases of the junction unmatched. Germline V gene data show CDR1 as SGDLS and CDR2 as YYNGEE.

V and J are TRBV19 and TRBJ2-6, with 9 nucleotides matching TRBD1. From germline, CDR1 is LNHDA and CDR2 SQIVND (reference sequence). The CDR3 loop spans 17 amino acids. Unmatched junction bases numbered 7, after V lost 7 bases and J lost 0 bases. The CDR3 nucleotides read TGTGCCAGTATTAGGGGGACAGGGTCCTCTGGGGCCAACGTCCTGACTTTC. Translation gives CASIRGTGSSGANVLTF.

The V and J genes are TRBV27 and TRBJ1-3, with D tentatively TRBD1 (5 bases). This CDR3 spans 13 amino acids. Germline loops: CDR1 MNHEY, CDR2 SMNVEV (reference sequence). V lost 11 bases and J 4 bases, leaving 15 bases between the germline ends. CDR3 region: CAPSPGGGNTIYF. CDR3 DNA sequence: TGTGCCCCCAGTCCCGGGGGGGGAAACACCATATATTTT.

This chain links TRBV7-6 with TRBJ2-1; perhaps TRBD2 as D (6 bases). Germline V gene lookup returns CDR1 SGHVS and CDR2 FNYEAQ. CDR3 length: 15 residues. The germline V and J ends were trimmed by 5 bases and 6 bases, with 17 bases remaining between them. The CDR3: CASSLQPLSGNEQFF. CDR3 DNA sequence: TGTGCCAGCAGCCTACAACCACTTAGCGGCAATGAGCAGTTCTTC. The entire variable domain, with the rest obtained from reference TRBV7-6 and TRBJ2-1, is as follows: GAGVSQSPRYKVTKRGQDVALRCDPISGHVSLYWYRQALGQGPEFLTYFNYEAQQDKSGLPNDRFSAERPEGSISTLTIQRTEQRDSAMYRCASSLQPLSGNEQFFGPGTRLTVL.

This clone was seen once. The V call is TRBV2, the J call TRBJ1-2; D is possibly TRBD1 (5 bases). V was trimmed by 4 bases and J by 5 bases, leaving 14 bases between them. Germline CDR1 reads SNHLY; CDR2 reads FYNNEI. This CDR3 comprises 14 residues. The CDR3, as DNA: TGTGCCAGCAGTGGGCAGGGAAGCAATTATGGCTACACCTTC. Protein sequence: CASSGQGSNYGYTF.

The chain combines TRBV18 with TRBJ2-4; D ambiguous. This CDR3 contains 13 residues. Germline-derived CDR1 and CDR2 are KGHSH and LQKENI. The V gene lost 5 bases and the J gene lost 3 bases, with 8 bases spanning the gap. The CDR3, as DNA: TGTGCCAGCTCATCGGGTTACAAAAACATTCAGTACTTC. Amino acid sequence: CASSSGYKNIQYF.

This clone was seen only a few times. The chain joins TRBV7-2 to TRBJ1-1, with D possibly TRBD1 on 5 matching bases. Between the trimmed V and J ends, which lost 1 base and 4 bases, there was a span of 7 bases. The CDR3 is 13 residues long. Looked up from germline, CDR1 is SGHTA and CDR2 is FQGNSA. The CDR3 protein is CASSLVGVTEAFF. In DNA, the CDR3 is TGTGCCAGCAGCTTAGTAGGGGTCACTGAAGCTTTCTTT.

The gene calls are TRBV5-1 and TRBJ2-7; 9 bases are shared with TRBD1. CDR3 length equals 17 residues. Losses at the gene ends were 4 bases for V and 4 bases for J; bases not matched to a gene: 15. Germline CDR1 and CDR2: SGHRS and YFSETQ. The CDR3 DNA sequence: TGCGCCAGCAGCGTGGCCCGGGGACAGGGTTTGGTATACGAGCAGTACTTC. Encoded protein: CASSVARGQGLVYEQYF.

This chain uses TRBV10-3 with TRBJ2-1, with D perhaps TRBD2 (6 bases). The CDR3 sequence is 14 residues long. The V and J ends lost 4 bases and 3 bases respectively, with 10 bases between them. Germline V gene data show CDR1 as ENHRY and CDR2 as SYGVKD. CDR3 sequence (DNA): TGTGCCATCAGTGGGACTACGTTCTACAATGAGCAGTTCTTC. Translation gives CAISGTTFYNEQFF.

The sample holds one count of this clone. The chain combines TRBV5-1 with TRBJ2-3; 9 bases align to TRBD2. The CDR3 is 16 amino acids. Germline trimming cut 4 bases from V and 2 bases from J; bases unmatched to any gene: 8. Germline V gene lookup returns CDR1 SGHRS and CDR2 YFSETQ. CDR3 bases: TGCGCCAGCAGCCTTAGTAGCGGGGGAGTCACAGATACGCAGTATTTT. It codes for CASSLSSGGVTDTQYF.

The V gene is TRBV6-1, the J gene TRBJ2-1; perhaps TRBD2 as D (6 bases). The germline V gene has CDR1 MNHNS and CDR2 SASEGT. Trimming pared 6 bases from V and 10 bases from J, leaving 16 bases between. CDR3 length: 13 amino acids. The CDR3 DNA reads TGTGCCAGCAGACTAGAACCCCGGGGGGAGCAGTTCTTC. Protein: CASRLEPRGEQFF.

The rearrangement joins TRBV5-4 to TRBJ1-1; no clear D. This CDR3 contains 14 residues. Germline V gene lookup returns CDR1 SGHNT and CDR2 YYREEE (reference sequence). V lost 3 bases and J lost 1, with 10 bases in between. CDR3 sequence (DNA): TGTGCCAGCAGCTCTACCCGGGGGAACACTGAAGCTTTCTTT. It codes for CASSSTRGNTEAFF.

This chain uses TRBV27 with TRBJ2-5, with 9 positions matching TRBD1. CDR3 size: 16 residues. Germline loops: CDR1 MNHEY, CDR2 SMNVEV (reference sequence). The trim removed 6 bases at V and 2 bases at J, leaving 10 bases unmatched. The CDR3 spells CASRPIFDRGQETQYF. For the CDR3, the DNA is TGTGCCAGCAGGCCTATCTTCGACAGGGGGCAAGAGACCCAGTACTTC.

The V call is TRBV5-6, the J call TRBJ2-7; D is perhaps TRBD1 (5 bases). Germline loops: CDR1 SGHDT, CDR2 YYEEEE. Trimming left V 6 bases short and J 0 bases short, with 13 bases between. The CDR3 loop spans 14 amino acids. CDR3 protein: CASTAQGGSYEQYF. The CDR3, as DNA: TGTGCCAGCACGGCCCAGGGTGGCTCCTACGAGCAGTACTTC.